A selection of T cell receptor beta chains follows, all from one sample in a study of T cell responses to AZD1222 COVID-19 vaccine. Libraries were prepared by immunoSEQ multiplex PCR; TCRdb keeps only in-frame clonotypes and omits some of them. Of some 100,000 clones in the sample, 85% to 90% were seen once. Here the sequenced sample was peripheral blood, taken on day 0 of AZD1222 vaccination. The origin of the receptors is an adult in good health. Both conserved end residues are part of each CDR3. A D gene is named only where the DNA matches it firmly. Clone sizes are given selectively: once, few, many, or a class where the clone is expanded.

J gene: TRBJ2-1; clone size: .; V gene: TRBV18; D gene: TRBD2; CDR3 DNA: TGTGCCAGCTCACCCCCGGTGGGAGGAACAGAGACTAGCGGGGGGTCCTACAATGAGCAGTTCTTC; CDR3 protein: CASSPPVGGTETSGGSYNEQFF
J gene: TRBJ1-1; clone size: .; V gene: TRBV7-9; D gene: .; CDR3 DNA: TGTGCCAGCAGCCGAGGGGAAGCTTTCTTT; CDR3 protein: CASSRGEAFF
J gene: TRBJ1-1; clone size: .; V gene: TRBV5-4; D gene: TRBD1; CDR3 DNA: TGTGCCAGCAGCGCGGATAAGCTGACAGGGGGTTTTACTGAAGCTTTCTTT; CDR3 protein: CASSADKLTGGFTEAFF
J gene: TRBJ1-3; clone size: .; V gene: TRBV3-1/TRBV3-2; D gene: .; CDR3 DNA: TGTGCCAGCAGCCAAGAGTACAGATCCTCTGGAAACACCATATATTTT; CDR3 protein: CASSQEYRSSGNTIYF
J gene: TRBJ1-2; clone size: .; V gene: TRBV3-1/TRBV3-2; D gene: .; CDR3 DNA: TGTGCCAGCAGCCTACTTTATTCCTATGGCTACACCTTC; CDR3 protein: CASSLLYSYGYTF
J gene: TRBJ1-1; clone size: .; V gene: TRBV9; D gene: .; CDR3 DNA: TGTGCCAGCAGCTCCCGACCCTTGAACACTGAAGCTTTCTTT; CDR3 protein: CASSSRPLNTEAFF
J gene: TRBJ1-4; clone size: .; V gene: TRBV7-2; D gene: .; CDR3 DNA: TGTGCCAGCAGCTTAGACTTGGCGACTAATGAAAAACTGTTTTTT; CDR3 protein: CASSLDLATNEKLFF
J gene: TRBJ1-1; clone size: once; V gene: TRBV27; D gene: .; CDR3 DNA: TGTGCCAGCAGTTTTAATCTCGACATTTCGAAGGCTTTCTTT; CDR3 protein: CASSFNLDISKAFF
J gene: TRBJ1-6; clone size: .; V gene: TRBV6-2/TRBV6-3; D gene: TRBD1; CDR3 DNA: TGTGCCAGCAGTACCCGACAGGGAGAAAGTTCACCCCTCCACTTT; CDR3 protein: CASSTRQGESSPLHF
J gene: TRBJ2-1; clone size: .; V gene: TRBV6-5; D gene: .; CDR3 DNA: TGTGCCAGCAGTTACTCGAGGATTGGGATGGATGAGCAGTTCTTC; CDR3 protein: CASSYSRIGMDEQFF
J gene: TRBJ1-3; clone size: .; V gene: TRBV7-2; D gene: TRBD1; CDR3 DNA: TGTGCCAGCAGCCTCAGGGGGAATGGAAACACCATATATTTT; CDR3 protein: CASSLRGNGNTIYF
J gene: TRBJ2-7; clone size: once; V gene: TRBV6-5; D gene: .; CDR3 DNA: TGTGCCAGCCGCGCGGGACAGCTAAGCTCCTACGAGCAGTACTTC; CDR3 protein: CASRAGQLSSYEQYF
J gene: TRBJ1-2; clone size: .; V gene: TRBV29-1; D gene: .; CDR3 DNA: TGCAGCGTTGTAGGGCTTTTTGGCTACACCTTC; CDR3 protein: CSVVGLFGYTF
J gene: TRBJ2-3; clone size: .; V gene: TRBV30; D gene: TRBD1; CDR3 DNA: TGTGCCTGGAGGACAGGGCGGACAGATACGCAGTATTTT; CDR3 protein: CAWRTGRTDTQYF
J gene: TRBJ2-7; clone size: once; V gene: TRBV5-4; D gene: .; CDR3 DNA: TGTGCCAGCAGCCCCTTGGGGGGCACCTACGAGCAGTACTTC; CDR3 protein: CASSPLGGTYEQYF
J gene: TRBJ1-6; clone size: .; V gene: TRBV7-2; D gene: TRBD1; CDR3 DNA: TGTGCCAGCAGCTTGGGGGGAGGCAGGGGGTCACCCCTCCACTTT; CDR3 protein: CASSLGGGRGSPLHF
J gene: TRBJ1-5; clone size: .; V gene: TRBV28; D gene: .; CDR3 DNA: TGTGCCAGCAGTAGACGAGGGATCTCCCAGCCCCAGCATTTT; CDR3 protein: CASSRRGISQPQHF
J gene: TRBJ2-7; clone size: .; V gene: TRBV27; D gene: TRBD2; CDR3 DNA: TGTGCCAGCAGTCTGGGACTAGCGGGGTGGTACGAGCAGTACTTC; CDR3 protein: CASSLGLAGWYEQYF
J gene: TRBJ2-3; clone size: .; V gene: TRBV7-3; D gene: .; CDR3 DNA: TGTGCCAGCAGCTTAACCACTCGAGGGGGAAGGAGCACAGATACGCAGTATTTT; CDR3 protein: CASSLTTRGGRSTDTQYF
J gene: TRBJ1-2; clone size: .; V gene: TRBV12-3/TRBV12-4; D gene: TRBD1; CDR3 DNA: TGTGCCAGCAGTTGGGGACAGAACTATGGCTACACCTTC; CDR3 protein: CASSWGQNYGYTF
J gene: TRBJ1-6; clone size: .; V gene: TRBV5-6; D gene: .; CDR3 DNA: TGTGCCAGCAGCTTGTCCGGCGGCAGACTTAATTCACCCCTCCACTTT; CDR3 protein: CASSLSGGRLNSPLHF
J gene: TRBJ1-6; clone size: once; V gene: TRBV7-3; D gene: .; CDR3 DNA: TGTGCCAGCAGCTTGGACAGAAGCTCACCCCTCCACTTT; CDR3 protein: CASSLDRSSPLHF
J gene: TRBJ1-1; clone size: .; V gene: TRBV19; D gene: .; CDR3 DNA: TGTGCCACCGGCGTGCACGGGGCAGCTTTAAACACTGAAGCTTTCTTT; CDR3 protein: CATGVHGAALNTEAFF
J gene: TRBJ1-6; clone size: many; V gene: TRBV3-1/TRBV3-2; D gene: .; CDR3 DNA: TGTGCCAGCAGCCAAGGAGGGGGGGTCGGTTCACCCCTCCACTTT; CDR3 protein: CASSQGGGVGSPLHF
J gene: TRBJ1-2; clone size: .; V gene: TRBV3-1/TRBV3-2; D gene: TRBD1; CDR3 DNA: TGTGCCAGCAGACCTCATCGCGACAGGGGGGGTGGCTACACCTTC; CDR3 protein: CASRPHRDRGGGYTF
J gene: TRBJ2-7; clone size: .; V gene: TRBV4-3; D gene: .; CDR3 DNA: TGCGCCAGCAGCCAAGATACCCTTTCCTACGAGCAGTACTTC; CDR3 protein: CASSQDTLSYEQYF
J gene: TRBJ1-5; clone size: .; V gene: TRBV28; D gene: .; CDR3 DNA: TGTGCCAGCAGAGAGGGCTATCAGCCCCAGCATTTT; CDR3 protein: CASREGYQPQHF
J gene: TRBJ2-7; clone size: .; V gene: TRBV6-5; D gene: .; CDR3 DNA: TGTGCCAGCAATCAGGACTGGCAGTTGCACGAGCAGTACTTC; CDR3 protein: CASNQDWQLHEQYF
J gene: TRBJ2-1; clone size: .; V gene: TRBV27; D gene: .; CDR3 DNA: TGTGCCAGCAGTTTAACGGGACGGAACAATGAGCAGTTCTTC; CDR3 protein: CASSLTGRNNEQFF
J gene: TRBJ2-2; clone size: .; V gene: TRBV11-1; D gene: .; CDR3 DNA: TGTGCCAGCAGCCCACGGACACCCGCGAACACCGGGGAGCTGTTTTTT; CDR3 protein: CASSPRTPANTGELFF
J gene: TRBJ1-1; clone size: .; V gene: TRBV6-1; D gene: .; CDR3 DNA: TGTGCCAGCAGTGAAGGCCTCGGCGACGCTGAAGCTTTCTTT; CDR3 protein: CASSEGLGDAEAFF
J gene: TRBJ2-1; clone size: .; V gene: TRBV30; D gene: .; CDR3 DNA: TGTGCCTGGACGGGCGGATTTGGGGATGAGCAGTTCTTC; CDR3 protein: CAWTGGFGDEQFF
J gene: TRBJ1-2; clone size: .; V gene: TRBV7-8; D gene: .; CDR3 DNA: TGTGCCAGCAGCTTAGCGGGCAGCTATGGCTACACCTTC; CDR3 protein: CASSLAGSYGYTF
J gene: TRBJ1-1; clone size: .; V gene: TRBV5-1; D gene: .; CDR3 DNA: TGCGCCAGCAGCTTATCGACAGAAGGGACTGAAGCTTTCTTT; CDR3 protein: CASSLSTEGTEAFF
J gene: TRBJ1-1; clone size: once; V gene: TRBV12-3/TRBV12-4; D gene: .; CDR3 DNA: TGTGCCAGCCGCTCCCCAGCCAACACTGAAGCTTTCTTT; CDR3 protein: CASRSPANTEAFF
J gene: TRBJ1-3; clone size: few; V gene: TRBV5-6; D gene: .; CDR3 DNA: TGTGCCAGCAGCTTGGGTCGCCGGGTGTGGGGAAACACCATATATTTT; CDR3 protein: CASSLGRRVWGNTIYF
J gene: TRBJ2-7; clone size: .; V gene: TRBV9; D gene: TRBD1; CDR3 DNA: TGTGCCAGCAGCGTGGGACAGGGGGTAACCGAGCAGTACTTC; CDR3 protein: CASSVGQGVTEQYF
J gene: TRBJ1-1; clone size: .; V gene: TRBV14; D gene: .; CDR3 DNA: TGTGCCAGCAGCCAAACGGCAGGGTGGGCTAGAAACACTGAAGCTTTCTTT; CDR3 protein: CASSQTAGWARNTEAFF
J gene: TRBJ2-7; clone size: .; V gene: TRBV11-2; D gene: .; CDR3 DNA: TGTGCCAGCAGCTTGGAGGGCTTCTCCTACGAGCAGTACTTC; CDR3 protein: CASSLEGFSYEQYF
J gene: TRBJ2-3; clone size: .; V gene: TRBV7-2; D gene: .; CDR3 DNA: TGTGCCAGCAGCCCAGGACTCCCGACGCAGTATTTT; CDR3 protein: CASSPGLPTQYF
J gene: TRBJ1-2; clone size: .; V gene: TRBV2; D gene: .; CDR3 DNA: TGTGCCAGCAGGTTGACAGCCTCCAACGTTAACTATGGCTACACCTTC; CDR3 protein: CASRLTASNVNYGYTF
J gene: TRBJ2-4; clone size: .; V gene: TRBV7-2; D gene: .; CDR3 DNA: TGTGCCAGCAGCTTAGGGGGCAGAAGTCTAGCCAAAAACATTCAGTACTTC; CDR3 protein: CASSLGGRSLAKNIQYF
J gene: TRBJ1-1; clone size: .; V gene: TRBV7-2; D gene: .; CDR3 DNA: TGTGCCAGCAGCTTAACGCAGACCGCCCCTGAAGCTTTCTTT; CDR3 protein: CASSLTQTAPEAFF
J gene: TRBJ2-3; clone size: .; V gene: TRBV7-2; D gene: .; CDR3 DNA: TGTGCCAGCAGCTTAGTCTCCAGCCCACTAGGAGATACGCAGTATTTT; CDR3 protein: CASSLVSSPLGDTQYF
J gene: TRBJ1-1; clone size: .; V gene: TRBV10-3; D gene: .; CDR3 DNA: TGTGCCATCAGTGGAGACACTGAAGCTTTCTTT; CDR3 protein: CAISGDTEAFF
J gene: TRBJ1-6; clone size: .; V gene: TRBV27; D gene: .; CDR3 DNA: TGTGCCAGCAGTTTCGGGCGGTGGAATTCACCCCTCCACTTT; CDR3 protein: CASSFGRWNSPLHF
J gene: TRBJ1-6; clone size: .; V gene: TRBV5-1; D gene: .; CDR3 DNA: TGCGCCAGCAGCTTGGGGGGCAGCTCCTATAATTCACCCCTCCACTTT; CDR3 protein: CASSLGGSSYNSPLHF
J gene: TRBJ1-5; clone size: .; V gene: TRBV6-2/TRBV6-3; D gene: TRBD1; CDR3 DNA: TGTGCCAGCAGTCAGGACAGGGTAGTCGGGGGCAATAGCAATCAGCCCCAGCATTTT; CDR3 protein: CASSQDRVVGGNSNQPQHF
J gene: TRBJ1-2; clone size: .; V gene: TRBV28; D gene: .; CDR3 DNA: TGTGCCAGCAGTTTATCGGCAGAAAGCTACACCTTC; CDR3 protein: CASSLSAESYTF
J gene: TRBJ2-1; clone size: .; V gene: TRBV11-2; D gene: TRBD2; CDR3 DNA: TGTGCCAGCAGCTTGAGGGCTAGCGGGGGATTGGAGCAGTTCTTC; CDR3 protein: CASSLRASGGLEQFF
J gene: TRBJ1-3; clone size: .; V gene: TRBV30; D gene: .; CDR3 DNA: TGTGCCTGGGGTGGGGAGGTCCGGACCGGAAACACCATATATTTT; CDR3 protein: CAWGGEVRTGNTIYF
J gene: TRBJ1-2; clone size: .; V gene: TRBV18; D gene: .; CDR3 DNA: TGTGCCAGCTCCCGCGGCTATGGCTACACCTTC; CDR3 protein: CASSRGYGYTF
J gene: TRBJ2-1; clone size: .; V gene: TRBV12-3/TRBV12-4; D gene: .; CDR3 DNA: TGTGCCAGCAGCTTCGCAGGGGCGAGTGAGCAGTTCTTC; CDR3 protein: CASSFAGASEQFF
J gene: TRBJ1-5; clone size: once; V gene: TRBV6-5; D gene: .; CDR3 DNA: TGTGCCAGCAGTTACTCGGGGAGAAGGGGGAATCAGCCCCAGCATTTT; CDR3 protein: CASSYSGRRGNQPQHF
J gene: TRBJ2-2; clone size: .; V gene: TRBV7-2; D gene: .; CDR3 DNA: TGTGCCAGCAGCTTAGCGAGGGCGAACACCGGGGAGCTGTTTTTT; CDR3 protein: CASSLARANTGELFF
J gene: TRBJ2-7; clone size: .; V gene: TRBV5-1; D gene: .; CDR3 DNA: TGCGCCAGCAGCTTCACTCGGGACGGGTACGAGCAGTACTTC; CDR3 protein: CASSFTRDGYEQYF
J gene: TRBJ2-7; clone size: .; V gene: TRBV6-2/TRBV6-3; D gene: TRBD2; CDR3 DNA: TGTGCCAGCAGCAACAGCGGGGGGTCCTACGAGCAGTACTTC; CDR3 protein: CASSNSGGSYEQYF